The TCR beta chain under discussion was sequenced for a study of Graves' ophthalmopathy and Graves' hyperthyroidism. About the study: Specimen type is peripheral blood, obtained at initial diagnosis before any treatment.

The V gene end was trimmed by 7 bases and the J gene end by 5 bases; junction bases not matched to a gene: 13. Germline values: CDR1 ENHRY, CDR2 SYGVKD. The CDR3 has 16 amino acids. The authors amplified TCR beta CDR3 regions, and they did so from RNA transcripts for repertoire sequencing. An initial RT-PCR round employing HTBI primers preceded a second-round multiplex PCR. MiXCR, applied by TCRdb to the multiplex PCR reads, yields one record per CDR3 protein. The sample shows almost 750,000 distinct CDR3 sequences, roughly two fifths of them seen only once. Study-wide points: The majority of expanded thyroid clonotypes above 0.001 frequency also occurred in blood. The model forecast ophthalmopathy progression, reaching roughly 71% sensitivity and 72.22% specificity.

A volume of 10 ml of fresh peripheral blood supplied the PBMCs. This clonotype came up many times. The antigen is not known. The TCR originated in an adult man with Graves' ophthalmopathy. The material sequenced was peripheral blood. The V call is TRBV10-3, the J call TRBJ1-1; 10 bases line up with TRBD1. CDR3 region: CAITGTGANGDTEAFF. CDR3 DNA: TGTGCCATCACTGGGACAGGGGCGAATGGGGATACTGAAGCTTTCTTT.